This T cell receptor (beta chain) was obtained from a study of blood T cells in healthy people across ages. Study-wide results and caveats: Fewer expanded clones and more diversity marked long-lived versus aged donors. Estimates of total diversity, which came from one million sequenced T cells, were considered to be underestimates.

This CDR3 region has 13 residues. Germline CDR1 MNHEY, CDR2 SVGAGI. V was clipped by 6 bases and J by 3 bases, with 12 bases between them. With a J-beta primer mix and a sample-barcoded 5' primer, a second PCR ran about 7 to 12 cycles. There were at least 2.5 million CDR3-containing paired-end reads obtained from each sample. TCRdb re-analysed the 5' RACE reads in MiXCR, keeping a single row per CDR3 protein. The repertoire holds under 1,000,000 distinct CDR3 sequences, with around 50% as singletons. This clonotype was recorded a few times. Antigen: not known. The TCR was taken from a man at least 80 years old in good health. Sequencing was done on a sample of blood. The chain uses TRBV6-5 and TRBJ2-7, with a tentative D call TRBD1 (6 bases). CDR3 protein: CASREDRNYEQYF. As DNA, the CDR3 is TGTGCCAGCAGAGAGGACAGAAACTACGAGCAGTACTTC.